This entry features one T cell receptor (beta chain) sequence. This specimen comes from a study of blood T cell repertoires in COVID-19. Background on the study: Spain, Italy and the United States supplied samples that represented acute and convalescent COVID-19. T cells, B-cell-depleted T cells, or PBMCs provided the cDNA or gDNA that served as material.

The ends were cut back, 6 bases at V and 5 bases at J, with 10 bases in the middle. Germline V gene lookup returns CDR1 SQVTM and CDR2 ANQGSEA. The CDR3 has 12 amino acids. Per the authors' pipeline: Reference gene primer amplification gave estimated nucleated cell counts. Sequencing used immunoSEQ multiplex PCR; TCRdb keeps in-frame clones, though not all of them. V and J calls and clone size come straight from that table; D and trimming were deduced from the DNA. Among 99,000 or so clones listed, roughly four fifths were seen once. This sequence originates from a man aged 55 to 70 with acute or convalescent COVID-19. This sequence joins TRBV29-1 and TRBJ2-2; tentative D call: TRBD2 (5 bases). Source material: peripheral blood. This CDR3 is CSVNPGTGELFF. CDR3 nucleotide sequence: TGCAGCGTCAACCCGGGGACCGGGGAGCTGTTTTTT.